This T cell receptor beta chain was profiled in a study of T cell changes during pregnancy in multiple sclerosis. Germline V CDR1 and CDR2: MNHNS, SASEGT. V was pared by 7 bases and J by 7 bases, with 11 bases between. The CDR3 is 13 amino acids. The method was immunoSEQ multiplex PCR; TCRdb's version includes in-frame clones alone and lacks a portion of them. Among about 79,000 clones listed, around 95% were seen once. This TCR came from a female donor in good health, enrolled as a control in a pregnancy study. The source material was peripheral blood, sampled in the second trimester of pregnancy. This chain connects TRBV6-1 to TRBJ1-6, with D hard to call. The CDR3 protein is CASTGTTNSPLHF. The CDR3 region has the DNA TGTGCCAGCACGGGAACCACCAATTCACCCCTCCACTTT.